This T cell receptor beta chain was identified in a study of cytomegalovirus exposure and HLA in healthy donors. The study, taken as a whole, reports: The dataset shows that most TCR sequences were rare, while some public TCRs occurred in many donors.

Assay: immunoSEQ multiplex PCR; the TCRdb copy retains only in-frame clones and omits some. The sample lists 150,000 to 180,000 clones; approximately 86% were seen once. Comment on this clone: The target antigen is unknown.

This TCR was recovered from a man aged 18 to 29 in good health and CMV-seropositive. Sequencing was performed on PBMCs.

The CDR3 nucleotides are TGCGCCAGCAGCTTGGGTCACAGAGTCACAGATACGCAGTATTTT. Translating gives CASSLGHRVTDTQYF. This sequence joins TRBV5-1 and TRBJ2-3, with D hard to call. V lost 0 bases and J 2 bases, leaving 10 bases between the germline ends. Germline CDR1 is SGHRS and CDR2 is YFSETQ. The CDR3 has 15 amino acids.